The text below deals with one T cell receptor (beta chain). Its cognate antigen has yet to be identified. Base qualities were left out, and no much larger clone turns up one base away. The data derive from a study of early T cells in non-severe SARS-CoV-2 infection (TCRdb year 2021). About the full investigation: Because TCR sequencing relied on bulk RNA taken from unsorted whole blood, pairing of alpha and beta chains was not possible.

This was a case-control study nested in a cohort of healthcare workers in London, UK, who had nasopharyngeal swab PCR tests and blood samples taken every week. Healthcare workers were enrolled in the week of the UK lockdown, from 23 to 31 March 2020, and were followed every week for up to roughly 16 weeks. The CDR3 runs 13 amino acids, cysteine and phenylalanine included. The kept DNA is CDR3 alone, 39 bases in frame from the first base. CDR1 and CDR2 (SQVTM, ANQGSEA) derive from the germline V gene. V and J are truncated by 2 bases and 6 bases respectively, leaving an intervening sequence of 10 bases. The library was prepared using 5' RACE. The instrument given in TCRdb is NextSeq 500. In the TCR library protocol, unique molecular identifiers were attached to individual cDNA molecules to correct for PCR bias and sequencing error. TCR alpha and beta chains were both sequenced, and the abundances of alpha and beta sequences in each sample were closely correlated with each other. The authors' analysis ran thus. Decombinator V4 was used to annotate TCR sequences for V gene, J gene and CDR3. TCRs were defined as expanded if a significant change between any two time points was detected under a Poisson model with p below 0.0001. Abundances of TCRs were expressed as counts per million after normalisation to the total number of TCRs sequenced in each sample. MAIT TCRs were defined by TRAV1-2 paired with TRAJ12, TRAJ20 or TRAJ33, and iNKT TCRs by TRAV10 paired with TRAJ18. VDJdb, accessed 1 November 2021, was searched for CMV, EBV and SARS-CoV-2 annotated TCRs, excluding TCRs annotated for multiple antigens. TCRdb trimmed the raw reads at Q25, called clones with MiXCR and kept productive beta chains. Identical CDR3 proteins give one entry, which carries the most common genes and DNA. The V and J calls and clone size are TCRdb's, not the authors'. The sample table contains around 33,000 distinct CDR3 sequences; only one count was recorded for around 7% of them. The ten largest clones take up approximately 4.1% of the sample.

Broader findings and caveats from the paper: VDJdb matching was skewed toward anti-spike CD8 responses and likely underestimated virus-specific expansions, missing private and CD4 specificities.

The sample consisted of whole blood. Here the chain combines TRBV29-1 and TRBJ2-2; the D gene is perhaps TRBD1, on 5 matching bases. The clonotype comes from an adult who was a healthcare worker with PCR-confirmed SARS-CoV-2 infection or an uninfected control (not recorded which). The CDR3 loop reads CSVELNRPGELFF. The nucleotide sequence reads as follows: TGCAGCGTTGAATTGAACAGGCCCGGGGAGCTGTTTTTT.